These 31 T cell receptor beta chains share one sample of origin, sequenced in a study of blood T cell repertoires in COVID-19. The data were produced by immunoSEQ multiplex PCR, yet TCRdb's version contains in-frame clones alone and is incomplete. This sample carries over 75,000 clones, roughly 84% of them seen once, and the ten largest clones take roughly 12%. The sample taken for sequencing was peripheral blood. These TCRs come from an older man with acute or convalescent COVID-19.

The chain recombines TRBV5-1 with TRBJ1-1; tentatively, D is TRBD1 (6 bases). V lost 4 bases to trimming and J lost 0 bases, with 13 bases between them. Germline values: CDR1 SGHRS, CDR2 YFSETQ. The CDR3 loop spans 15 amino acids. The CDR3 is CASSLQTGLNTEAFF. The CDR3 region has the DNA TGCGCCAGCAGCCTACAGACAGGATTGAACACTGAAGCTTTCTTT.

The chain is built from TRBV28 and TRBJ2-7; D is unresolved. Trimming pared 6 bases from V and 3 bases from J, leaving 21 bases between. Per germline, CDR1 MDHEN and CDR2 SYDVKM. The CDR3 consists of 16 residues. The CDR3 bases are TGTGCCAGCAGCCCCCGGTCGACACCACAATACTACGAGCAGTACGTC. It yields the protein CASSPRSTPQYYEQYV.

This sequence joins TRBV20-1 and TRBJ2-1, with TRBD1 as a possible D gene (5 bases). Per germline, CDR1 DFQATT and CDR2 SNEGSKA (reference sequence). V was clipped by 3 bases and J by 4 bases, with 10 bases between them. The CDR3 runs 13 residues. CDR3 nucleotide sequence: TGCAGTGCTAGTATGGGGCAGTACAATGAGCAGTTCTTC. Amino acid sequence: CSASMGQYNEQFF.

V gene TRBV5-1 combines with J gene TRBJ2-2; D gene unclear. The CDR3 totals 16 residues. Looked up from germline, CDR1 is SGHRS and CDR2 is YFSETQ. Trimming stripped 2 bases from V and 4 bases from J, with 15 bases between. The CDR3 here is CASSFARPGGTGELFF. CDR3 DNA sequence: TGCGCCAGCAGCTTCGCCCGACCAGGTGGCACCGGGGAGCTGTTTTTT. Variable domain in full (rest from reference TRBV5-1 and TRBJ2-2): KAGVTQTPRYLIKTRGQQVTLSCSPISGHRSVSWYQQTPGQGLQFLFEYFSETQRNKGNFPGRFSGRQFSNSRSEMNVSTLELGDSALYLCASSFARPGGTGELFFGEGSRLTVL.

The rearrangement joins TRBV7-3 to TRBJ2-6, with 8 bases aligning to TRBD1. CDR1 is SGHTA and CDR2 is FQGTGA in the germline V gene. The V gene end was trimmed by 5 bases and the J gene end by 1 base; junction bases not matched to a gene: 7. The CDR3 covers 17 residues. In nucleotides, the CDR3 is TGTGCCAGCAGCCCCGGACAGGGAATGTCTGGGGCCAACGTCCTGACTTTC. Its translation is CASSPGQGMSGANVLTF.

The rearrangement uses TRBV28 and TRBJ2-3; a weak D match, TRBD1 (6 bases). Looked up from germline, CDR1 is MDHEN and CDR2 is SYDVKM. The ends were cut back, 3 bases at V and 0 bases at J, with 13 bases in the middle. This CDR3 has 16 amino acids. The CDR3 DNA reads TGTGCCAGCAGTTTTTTGACAGGACTTAGCACAGATACGCAGTATTTT. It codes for CASSFLTGLSTDTQYF.

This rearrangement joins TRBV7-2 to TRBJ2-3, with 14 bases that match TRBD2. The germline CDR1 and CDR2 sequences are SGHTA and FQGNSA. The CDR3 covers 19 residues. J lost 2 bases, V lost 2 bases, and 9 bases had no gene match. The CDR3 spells CASSLPRLAGGQVTDTQYF. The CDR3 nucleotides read TGTGCCAGCAGCTTACCCCGACTAGCGGGGGGGCAGGTCACAGATACGCAGTATTTT.

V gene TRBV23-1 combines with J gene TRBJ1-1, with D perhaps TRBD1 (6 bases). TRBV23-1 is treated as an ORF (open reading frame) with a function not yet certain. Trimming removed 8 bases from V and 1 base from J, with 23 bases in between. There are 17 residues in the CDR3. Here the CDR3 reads CASPNPGQTRTNTEAFF. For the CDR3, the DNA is TGCGCCAGCCCAAACCCCGGACAGACAAGGACGAACACTGAAGCTTTCTTT.

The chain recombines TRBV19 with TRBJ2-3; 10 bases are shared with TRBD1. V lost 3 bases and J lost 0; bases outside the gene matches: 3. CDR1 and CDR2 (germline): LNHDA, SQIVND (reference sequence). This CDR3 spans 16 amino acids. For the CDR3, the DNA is TGTGCCAGTAGTATGCGGGACAGGGGTAGCACAGATACGCAGTATTTT. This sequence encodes CASSMRDRGSTDTQYF.

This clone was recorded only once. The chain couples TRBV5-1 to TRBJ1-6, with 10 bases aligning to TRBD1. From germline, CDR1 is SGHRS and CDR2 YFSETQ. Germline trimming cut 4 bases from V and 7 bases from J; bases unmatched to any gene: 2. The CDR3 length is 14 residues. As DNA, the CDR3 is TGCGCCAGCAGCCTGGGACAGGGGAATTCACCCCTCCACTTT. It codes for CASSLGQGNSPLHF.

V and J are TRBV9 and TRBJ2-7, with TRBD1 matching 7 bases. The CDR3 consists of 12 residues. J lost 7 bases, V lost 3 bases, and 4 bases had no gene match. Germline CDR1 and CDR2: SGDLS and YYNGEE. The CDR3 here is CASSAGTAEQYF. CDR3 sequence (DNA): TGTGCCAGCAGCGCCGGGACAGCAGAGCAGTACTTC.

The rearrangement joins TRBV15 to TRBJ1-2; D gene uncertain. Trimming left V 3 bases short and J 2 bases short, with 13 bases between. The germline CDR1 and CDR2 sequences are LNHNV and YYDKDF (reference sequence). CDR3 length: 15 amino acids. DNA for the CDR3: TGTGCCACCAGCAGGGAGATGAGGGCCAACTATGGCTACACCTTC. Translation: CATSREMRANYGYTF.

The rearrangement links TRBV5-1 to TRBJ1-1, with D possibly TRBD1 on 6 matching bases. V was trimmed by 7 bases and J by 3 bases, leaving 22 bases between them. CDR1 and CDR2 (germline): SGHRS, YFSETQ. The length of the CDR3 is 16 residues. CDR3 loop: CASGGTGQVGDTEAFF. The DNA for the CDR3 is TGCGCCAGCGGAGGAACAGGGCAGGTTGGGGACACTGAAGCTTTCTTT. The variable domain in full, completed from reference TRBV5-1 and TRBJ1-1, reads KAGVTQTPRYLIKTRGQQVTLSCSPISGHRSVSWYQQTPGQGLQFLFEYFSETQRNKGNFPGRFSGRQFSNSRSEMNVSTLELGDSALYLCASGGTGQVGDTEAFFGQGTRLTVV.

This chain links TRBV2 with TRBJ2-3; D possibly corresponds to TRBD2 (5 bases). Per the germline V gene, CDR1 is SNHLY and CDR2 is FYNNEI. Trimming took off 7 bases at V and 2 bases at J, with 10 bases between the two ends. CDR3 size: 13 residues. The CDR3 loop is CASNQRFTDTQYF. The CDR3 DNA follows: TGTGCCAGCAATCAGCGGTTCACAGATACGCAGTATTTT. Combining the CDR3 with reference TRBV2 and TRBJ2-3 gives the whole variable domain EPEVTQTPSHQVTQMGQEVILRCVPISNHLYFYWYRQILGQKVEFLVSFYNNEISEKSEIFDDQFSVERPDGSNFTLKIRSTKLEDSAMYFCASNQRFTDTQYFGPGTRLTVL.

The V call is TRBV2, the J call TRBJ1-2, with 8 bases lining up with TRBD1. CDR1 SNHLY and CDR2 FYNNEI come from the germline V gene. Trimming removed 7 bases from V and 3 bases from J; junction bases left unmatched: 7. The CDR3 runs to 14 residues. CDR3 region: CASNPGQAHYGYTF. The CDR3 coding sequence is TGTGCCAGCAATCCGGGACAGGCCCACTATGGCTACACCTTC.

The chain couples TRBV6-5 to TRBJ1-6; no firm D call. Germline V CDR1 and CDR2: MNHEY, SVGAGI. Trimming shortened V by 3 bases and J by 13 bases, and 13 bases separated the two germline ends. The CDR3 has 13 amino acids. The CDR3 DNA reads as TGTGCCAGCAGTTATTCCATGAACGCGCCCCTCCACTTT. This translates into CASSYSMNAPLHF.

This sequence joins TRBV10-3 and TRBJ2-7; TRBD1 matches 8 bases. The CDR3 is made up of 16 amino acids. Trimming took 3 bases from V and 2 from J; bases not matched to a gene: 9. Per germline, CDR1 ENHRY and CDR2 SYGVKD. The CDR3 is CAISDPPTGDPYEQYF. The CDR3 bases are TGTGCCATCAGTGACCCACCGACAGGGGACCCCTACGAGCAGTACTTC.

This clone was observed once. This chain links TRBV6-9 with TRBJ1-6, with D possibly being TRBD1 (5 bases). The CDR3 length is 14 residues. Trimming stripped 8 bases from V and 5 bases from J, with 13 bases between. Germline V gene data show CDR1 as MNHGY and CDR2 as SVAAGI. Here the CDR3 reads CASPDGTNNSPLHF. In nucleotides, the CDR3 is TGTGCCAGCCCGGACGGGACTAATAATTCACCCCTCCACTTT.

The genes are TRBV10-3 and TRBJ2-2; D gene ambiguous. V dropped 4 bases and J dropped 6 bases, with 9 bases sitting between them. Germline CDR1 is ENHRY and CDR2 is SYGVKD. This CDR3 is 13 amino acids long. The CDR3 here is CAISGALAGELFF. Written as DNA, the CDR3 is TGTGCCATCAGTGGAGCCCTGGCCGGGGAGCTGTTTTTT.

The CDR3 sequence is CATSREGASGGRNNEQFF. The CDR3 DNA is TGTGCCACCAGCAGAGAAGGGGCTAGCGGGGGGAGAAACAATGAGCAGTTCTTC. V and J are TRBV15 and TRBJ2-1; 11 bases align to TRBD2. The CDR3 spans 18 residues. Germline CDR1 reads LNHNV; CDR2 reads YYDKDF (reference sequence). V gave up 0 bases and J gave up 5 bases; unmatched junction bases: 9.

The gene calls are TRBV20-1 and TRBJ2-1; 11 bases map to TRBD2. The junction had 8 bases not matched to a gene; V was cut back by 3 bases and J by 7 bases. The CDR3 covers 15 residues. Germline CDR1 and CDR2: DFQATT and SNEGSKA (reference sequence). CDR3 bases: TGCAGTGCTAGTCCCGGGACTAGCGGTTGGAATGAGCAGTTCTTC. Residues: CSASPGTSGWNEQFF.

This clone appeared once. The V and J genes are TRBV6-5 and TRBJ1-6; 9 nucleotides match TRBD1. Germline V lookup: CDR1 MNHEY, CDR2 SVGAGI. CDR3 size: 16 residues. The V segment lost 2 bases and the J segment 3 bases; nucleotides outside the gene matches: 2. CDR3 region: CASSYGTGNYNSPLHF. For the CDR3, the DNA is TGTGCCAGCAGTTACGGGACAGGGAACTATAATTCACCCCTCCACTTT.

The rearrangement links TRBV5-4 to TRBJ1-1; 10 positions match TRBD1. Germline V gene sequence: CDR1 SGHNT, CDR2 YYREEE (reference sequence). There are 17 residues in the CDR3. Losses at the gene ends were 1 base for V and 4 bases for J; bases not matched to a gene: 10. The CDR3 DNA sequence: TGTGCCAGCAGCTTGTTGGGGGGGGACAGGGGTTCCACTGAAGCTTTCTTT. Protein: CASSLLGGDRGSTEAFF.

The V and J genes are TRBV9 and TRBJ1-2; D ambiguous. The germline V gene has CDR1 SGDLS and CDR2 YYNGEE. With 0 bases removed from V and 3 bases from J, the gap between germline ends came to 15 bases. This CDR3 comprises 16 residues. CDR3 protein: CASSVVADETYYGYTF. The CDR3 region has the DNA TGTGCCAGCAGCGTAGTGGCAGACGAGACATACTATGGCTACACCTTC.

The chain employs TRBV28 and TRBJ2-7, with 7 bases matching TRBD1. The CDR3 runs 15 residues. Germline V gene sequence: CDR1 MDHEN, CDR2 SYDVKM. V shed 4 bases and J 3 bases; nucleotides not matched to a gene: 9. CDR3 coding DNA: TGTGCCAGCAGTTCCGTTCTCGACAGGGACTACGAGCAGTACGTC. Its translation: CASSSVLDRDYEQYV.

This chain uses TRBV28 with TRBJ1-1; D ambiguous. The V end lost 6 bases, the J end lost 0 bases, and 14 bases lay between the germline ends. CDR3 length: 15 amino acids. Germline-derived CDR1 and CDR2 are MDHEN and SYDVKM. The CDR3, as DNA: TGTGCCAGCAGGCCCGAGAGGGCTATGAACACTGAAGCTTTCTTT. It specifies CASRPERAMNTEAFF.

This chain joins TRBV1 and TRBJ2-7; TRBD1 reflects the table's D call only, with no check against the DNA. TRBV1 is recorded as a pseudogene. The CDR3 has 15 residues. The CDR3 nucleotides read TGCACCAGCAGCCAACCTCCGGGACATAACTACGAGCAGTACTTC. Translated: CTSSQPPGHNYEQYF.

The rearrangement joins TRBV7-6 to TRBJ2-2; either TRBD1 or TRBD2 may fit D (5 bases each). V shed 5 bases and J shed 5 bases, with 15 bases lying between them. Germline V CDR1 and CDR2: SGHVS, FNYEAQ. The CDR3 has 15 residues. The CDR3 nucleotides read TGTGCCAGCAGCCTAGGGGAGTGGAAAACCGGGGAGCTGTTTTTT. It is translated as CASSLGEWKTGELFF.

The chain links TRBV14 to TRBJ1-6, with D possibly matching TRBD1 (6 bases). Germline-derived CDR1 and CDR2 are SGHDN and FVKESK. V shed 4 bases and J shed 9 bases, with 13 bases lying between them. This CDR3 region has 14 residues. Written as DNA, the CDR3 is TGTGCCAGCAGCCCGAGTAGGGGGGGTTCACCCCTCCACTTT. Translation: CASSPSRGGSPLHF.

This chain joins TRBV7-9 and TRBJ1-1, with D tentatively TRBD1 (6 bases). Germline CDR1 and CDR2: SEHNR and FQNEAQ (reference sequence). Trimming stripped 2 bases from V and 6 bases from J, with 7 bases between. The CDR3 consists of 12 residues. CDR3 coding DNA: TGTGCCAGCAGCTTATACAGGGCTGAAGCTTTCTTT. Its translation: CASSLYRAEAFF.

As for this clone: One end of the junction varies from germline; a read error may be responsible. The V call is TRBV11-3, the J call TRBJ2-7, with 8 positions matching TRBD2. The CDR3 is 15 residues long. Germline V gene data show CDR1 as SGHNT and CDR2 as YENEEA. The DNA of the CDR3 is TGTGCCAGCAGCGCCCGAGGCGGGGGGTCCTCCGAGCAGTACTTC. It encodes CASSARGGGSSEQYF.